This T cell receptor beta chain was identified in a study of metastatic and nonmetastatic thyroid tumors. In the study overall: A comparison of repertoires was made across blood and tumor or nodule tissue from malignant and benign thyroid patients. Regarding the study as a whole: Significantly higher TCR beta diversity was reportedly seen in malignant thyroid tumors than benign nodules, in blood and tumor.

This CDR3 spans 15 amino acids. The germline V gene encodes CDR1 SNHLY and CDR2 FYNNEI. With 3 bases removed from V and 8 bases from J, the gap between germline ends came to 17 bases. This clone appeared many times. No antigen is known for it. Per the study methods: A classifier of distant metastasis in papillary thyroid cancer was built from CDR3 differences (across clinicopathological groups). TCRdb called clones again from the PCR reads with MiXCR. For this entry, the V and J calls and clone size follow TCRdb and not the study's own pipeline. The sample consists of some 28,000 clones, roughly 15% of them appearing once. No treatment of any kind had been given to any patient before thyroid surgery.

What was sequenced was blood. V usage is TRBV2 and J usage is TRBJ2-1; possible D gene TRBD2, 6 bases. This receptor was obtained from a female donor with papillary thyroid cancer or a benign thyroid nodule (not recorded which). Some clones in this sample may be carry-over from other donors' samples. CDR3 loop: CASSDGGALPDEQFF. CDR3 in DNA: TGTGCCAGCAGTGACGGAGGGGCCCTGCCCGATGAGCAGTTCTTC.